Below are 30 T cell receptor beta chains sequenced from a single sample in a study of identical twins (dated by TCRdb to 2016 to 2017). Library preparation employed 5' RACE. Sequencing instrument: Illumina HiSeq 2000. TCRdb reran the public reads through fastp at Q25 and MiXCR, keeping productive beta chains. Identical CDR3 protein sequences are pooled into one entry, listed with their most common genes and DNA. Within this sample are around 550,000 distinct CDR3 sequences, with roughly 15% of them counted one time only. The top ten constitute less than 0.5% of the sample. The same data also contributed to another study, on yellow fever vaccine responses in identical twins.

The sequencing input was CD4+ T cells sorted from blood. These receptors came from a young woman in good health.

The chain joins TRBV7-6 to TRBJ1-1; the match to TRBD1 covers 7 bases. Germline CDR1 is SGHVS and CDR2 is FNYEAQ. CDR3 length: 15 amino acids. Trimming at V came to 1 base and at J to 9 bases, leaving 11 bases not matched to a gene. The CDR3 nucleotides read TGTGCCAGCAGCTTAGGGGGGGACAGCGCCTCTAAAGCTTTCTTT. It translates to CASSLGGDSASKAFF.

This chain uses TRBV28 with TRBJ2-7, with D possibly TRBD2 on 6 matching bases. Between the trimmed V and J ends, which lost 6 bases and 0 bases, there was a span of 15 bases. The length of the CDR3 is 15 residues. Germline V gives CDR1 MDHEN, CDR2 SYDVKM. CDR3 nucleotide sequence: TGTGCCAGCAGGCGGGGCGGCGGTAGCTCCTACGAGCAGTACGTC. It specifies CASRRGGGSSYEQYV.

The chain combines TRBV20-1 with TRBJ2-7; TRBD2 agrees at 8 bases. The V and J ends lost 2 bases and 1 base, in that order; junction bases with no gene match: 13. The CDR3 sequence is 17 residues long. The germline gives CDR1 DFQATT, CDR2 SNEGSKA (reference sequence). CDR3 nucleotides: TGCAGTGCTAGATCGACGATAAGCGGGGGCCAATCCTACGAGCAGTACGTC. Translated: CSARSTISGGQSYEQYV.

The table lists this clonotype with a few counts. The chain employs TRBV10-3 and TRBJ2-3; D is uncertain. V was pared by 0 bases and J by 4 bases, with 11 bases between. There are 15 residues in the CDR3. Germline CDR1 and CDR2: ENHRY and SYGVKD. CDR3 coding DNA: TGTGCCATCAGTGAGTCGGCAGGTTGGGCAGATACGCAGTATTTT. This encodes CAISESAGWADTQYF.

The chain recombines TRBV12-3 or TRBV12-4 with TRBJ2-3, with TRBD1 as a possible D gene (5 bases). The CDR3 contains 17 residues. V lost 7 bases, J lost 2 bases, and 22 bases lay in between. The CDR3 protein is CASTENQGSWYTDTQYF. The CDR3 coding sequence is TGTGCCAGCACCGAGAACCAGGGTAGTTGGTACACAGATACGCAGTATTTT.

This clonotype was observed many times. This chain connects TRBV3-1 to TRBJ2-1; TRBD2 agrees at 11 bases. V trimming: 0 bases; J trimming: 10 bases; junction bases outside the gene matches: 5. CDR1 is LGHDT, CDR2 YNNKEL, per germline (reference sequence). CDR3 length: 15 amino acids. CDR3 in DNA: TGTGCCAGCAGCCAAGAGGCTAGCGGGAGGTGGGAGCAGTTCTTC. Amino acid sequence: CASSQEASGRWEQFF.

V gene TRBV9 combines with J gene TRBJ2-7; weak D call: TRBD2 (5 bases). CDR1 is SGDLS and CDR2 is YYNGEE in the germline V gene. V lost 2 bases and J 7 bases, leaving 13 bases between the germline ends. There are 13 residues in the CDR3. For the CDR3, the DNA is TGTGCCAGCAGCGTTACCCGCGGGTGGGAGCAGTACTTC. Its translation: CASSVTRGWEQYF.

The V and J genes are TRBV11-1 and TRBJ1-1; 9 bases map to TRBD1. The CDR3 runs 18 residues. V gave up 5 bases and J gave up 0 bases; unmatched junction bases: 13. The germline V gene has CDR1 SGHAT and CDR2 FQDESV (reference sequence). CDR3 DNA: TGTGCCAGCAGCCCAGGGACAGGGAGACCTCCTATGAACACTGAAGCTTTCTTT. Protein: CASSPGTGRPPMNTEAFF.

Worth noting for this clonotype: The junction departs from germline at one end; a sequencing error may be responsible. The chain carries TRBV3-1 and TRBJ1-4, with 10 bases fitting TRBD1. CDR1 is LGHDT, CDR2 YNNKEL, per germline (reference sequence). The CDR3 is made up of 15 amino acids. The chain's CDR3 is CATSRGQGDNEKLFF. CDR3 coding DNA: TGTGCCACCAGCCGAGGACAGGGGGATAATGAAAAACTGTTTTTT.

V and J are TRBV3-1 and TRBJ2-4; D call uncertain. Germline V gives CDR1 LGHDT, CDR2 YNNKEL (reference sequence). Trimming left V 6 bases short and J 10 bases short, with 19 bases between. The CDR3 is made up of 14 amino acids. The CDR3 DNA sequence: TGTGCCAGCAGACCGGCCGCGCGCGATGGTATTCAGTACTTC. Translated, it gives CASRPAARDGIQYF.

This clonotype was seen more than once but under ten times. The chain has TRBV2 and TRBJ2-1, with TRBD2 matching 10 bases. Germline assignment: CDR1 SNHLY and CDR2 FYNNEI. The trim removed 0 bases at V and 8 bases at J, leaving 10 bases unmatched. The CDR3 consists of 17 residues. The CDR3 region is CASSEAWASGSSHEQFF. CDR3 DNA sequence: TGTGCCAGCAGTGAAGCGTGGGCTAGCGGGAGTTCCCATGAGCAGTTCTTC.

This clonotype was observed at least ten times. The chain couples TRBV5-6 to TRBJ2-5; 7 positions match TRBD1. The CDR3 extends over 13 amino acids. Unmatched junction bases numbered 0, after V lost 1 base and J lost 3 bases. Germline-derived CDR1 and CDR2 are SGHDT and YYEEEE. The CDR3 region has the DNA TGTGCCAGCAGCTTGCAGGGGGAAGAGACCCAGTACTTC. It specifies CASSLQGEETQYF. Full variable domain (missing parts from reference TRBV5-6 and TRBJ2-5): DAGVTQSPTHLIKTRGQQVTLRCSPKSGHDTVSWYQQALGQGPQFIFQYYEEEERQRGNFPDRFSGHQFPNYSSELNVNALLLGDSALYLCASSLQGEETQYFGPGTRLLVL.

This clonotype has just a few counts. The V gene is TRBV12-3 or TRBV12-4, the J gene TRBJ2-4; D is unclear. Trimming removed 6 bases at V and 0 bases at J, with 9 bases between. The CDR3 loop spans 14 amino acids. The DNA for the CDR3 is TGTGCCAGCAGCTATACGGTAGCCAAAAACATTCAGTACTTC. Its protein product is CASSYTVAKNIQYF.

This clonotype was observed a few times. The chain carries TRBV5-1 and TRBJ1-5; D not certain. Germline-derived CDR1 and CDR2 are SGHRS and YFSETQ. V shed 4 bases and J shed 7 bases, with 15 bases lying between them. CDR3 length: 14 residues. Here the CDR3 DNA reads TGCGCCAGCAGCCTGGAAGGGAGGAACCAGCCCCAGCATTTT. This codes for CASSLEGRNQPQHF.

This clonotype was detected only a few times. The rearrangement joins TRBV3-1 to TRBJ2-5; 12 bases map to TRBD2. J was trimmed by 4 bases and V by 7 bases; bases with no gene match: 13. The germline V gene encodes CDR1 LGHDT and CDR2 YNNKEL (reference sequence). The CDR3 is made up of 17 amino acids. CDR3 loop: CASKRASGRANAETQYF. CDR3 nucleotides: TGTGCCAGCAAAAGGGCTAGCGGGAGGGCCAACGCAGAGACCCAGTACTTC.

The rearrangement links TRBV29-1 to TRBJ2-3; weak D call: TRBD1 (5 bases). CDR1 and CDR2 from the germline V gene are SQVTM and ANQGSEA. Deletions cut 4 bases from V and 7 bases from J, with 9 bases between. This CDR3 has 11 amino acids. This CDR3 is CSVVWTYTQYF. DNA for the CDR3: TGCAGCGTTGTTTGGACATATACGCAGTATTTT.

CDR3 nucleotides: TGTGCTAGTGGTTCCTCGGCAGCCAAAAACATTCAGTACTTC. Its protein product is CASGSSAAKNIQYF. V and J are TRBV12-5 and TRBJ2-4; unclear D gene. This CDR3 contains 14 residues. CDR1 is LGHNT and CDR2 is FRNRAP in the germline V gene. V gave up 4 bases and J gave up 0 bases, with 7 bases separating them.

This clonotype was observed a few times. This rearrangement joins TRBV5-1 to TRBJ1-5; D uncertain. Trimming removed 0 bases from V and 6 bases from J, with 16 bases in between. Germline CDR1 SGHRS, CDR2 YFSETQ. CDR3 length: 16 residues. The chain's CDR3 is CASSLDGVGSIQPQHF. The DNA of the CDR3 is TGCGCCAGCAGCTTGGATGGGGTGGGTTCGATTCAGCCCCAGCATTTT. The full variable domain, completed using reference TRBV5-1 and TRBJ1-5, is KAGVTQTPRYLIKTRGQQVTLSCSPISGHRSVSWYQQTPGQGLQFLFEYFSETQRNKGNFPGRFSGRQFSNSRSEMNVSTLELGDSALYLCASSLDGVGSIQPQHFGDGTRLSIL.

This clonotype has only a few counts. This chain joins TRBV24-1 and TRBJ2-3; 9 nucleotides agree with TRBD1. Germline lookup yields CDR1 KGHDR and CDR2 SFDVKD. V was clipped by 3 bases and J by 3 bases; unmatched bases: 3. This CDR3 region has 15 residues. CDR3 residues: CATSDAGTGTDTQYF. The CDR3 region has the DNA TGTGCCACCAGTGATGCCGGGACAGGGACAGATACGCAGTATTTT.

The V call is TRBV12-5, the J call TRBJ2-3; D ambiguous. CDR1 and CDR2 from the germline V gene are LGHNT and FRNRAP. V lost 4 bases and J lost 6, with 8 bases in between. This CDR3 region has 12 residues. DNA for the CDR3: TGTGCTAGTGGTTCCTCCGGGGATACGCAGTATTTT. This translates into CASGSSGDTQYF. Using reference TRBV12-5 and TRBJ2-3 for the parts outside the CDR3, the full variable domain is DARVTQTPRHKVTEMGQEVTMRCQPILGHNTVFWYRQTMMQGLELLAYFRNRAPLDDSGMPKDRFSAEMPDATLATLKIQPSEPRDSAVYFCASGSSGDTQYFGPGTRLTVL.

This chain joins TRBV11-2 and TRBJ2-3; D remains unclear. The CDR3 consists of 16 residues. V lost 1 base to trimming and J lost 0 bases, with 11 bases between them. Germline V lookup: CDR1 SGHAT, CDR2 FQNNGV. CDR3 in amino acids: CASSLVPDPSTDTQYF. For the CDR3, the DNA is TGTGCCAGCAGCTTAGTCCCGGACCCGAGCACAGATACGCAGTATTTT.

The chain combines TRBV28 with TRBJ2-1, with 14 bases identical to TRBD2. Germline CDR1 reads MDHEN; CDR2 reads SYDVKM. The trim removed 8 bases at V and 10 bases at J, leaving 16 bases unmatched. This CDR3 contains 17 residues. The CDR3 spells CASGYVPGTSGRGEQFF. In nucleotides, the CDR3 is TGTGCCAGCGGCTACGTCCCCGGGACTAGCGGGAGAGGAGAGCAGTTCTTC. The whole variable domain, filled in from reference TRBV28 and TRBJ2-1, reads DVKVTQSSRYLVKRTGEKVFLECVQDMDHENMFWYRQDPGLGLRLIYFSYDVKMKEKGDIPEGYSVSREKKERFSLILESASTNQTSMYLCASGYVPGTSGRGEQFFGPGTRLTVL.

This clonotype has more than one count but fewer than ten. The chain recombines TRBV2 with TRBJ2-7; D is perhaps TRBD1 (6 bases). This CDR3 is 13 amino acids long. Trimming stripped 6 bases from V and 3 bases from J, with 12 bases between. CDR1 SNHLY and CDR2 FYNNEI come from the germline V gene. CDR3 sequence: CASREPGHYEQYF. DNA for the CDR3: TGTGCCAGCAGAGAACCGGGACACTACGAGCAGTACTTC.

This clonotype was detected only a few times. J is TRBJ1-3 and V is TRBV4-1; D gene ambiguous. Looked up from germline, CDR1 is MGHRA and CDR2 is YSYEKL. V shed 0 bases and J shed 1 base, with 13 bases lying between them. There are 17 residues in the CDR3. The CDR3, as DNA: TGCGCCAGCAGCCAAGATGGGAAGGGAGGTTCTGGAAACACCATATATTTT. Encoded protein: CASSQDGKGGSGNTIYF.

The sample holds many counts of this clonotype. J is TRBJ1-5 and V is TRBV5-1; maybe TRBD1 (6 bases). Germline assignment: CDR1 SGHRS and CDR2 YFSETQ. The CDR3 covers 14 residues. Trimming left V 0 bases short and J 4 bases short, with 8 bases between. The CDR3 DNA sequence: TGCGCCAGCAGCTTGGGGACAGATAATCAGCCCCAGCATTTT. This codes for CASSLGTDNQPQHF.

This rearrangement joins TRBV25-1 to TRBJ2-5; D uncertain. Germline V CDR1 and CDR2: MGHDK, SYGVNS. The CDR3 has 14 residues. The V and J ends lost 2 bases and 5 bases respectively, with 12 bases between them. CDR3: CASSEEDKRETQYF. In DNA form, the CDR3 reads TGTGCCAGCAGTGAAGAGGATAAGAGGGAGACCCAGTACTTC.

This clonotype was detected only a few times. CDR3 DNA sequence: TGCGCCAGCAGCTTTGGGGCTAGGAGCACAGATACGCAGTATTTT. Its translation is CASSFGARSTDTQYF. The rearrangement uses TRBV5-1 and TRBJ2-3, with D possibly TRBD1 on 5 matching bases. Germline V gives CDR1 SGHRS, CDR2 YFSETQ. Between the trimmed V and J ends, which lost 2 bases and 0 bases, there was a span of 10 bases. This CDR3 spans 15 amino acids. The variable domain in full, with the rest retrieved from reference TRBV5-1 and TRBJ2-3, is KAGVTQTPRYLIKTRGQQVTLSCSPISGHRSVSWYQQTPGQGLQFLFEYFSETQRNKGNFPGRFSGRQFSNSRSEMNVSTLELGDSALYLCASSFGARSTDTQYFGPGTRLTVL.

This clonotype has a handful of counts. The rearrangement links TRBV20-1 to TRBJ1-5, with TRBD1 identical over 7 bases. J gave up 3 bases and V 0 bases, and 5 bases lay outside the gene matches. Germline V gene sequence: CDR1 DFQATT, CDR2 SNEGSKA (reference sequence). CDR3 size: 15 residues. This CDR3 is CSAREETGYNQPQHF. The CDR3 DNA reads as TGCAGTGCTAGAGAAGAGACAGGGTACAATCAGCCCCAGCATTTT.

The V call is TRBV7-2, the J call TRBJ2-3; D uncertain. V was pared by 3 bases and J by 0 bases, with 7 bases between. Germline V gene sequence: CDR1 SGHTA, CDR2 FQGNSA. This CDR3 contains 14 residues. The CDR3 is CASSFEFSTDTQYF. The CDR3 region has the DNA TGTGCCAGCAGCTTCGAATTTAGCACAGATACGCAGTATTTT.

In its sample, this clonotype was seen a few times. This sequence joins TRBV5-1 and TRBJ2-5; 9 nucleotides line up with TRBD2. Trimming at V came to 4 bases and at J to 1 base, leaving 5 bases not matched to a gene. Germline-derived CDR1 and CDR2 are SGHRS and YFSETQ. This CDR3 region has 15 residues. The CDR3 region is CASSVDSGGQETQYF. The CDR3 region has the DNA TGCGCCAGCAGCGTAGATAGCGGGGGCCAAGAGACCCAGTACTTC.